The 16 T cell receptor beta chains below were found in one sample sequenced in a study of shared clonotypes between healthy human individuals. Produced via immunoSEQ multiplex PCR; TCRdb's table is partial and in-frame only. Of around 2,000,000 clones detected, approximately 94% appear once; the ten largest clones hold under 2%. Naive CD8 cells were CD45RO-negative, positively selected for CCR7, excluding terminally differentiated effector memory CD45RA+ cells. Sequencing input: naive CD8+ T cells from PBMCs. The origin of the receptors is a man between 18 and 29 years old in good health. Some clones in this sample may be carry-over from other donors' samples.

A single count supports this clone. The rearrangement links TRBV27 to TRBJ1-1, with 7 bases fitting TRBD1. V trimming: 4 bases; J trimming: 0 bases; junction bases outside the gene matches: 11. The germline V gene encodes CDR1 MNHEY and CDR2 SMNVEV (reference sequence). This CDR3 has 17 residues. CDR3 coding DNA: TGTGCCAGCAGTTCACCGACAGGCAGGGGGTTGAACACTGAAGCTTTCTTT. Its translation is CASSSPTGRGLNTEAFF.

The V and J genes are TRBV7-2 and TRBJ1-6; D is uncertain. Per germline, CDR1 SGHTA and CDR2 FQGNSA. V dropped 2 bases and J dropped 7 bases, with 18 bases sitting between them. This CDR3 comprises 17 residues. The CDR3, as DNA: TGTGCCAGCAGCTTACCCCCAGGCTTCGTACGGAATTCACCCCTCCACTTT. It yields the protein CASSLPPGFVRNSPLHF.

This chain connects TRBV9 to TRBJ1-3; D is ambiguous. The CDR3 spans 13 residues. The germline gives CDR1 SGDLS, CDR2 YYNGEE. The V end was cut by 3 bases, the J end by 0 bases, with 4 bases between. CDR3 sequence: CASSEPSGNTIYF. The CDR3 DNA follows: TGTGCCAGCAGCGAGCCCTCTGGAAACACCATATATTTT.

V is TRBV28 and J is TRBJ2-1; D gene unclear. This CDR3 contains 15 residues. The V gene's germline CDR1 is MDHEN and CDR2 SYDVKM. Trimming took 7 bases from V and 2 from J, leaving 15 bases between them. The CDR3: CASNRLDSAYNEQFF. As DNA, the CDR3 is TGTGCCAGCAACCGATTAGACTCCGCCTACAATGAGCAGTTCTTC.

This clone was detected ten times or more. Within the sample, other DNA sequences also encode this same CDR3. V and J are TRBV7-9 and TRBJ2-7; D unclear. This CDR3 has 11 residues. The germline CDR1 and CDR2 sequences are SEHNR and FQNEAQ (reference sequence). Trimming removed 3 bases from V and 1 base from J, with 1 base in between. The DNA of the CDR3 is TGTGCCAGCAGCTTTTCCTACGAGCAGTACTTC. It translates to CASSFSYEQYF. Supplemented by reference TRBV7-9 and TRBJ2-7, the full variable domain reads DTGVSQNPRHKITKRGQNVTFRCDPISEHNRLYWYRQTLGQGPEFLTYFQNEAQLEKSRLLSDRFSAERPKGSFSTLEIQRTEQGDSAMYLCASSFSYEQYFGPGTRLTVT.

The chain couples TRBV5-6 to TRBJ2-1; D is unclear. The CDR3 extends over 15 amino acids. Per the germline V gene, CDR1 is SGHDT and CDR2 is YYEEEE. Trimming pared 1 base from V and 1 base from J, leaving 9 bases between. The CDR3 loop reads CASSLWTGSYNEQFF. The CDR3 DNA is TGTGCCAGCAGCTTGTGGACCGGTTCCTACAATGAGCAGTTCTTC.

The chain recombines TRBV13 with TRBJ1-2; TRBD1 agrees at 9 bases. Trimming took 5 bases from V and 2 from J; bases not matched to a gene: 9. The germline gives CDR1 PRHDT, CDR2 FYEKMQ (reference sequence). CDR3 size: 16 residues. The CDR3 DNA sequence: TGTGCCAGCAGCCCCCAGACAGGGGGATTGAACTATGGCTACACCTTC. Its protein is CASSPQTGGLNYGYTF.

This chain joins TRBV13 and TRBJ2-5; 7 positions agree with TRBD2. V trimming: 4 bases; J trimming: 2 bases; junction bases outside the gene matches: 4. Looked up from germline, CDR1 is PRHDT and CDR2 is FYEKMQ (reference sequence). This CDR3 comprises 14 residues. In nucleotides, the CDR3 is TGTGCCAGCAGCTCGACTAGCCGTCAAGAGACCCAGTACTTC. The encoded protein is CASSSTSRQETQYF.

The CDR3 sequence: CASSVGTGAFSREQYF. The CDR3 coding sequence is TGTGCCAGCTCAGTCGGGACAGGGGCATTTAGTCGCGAGCAGTACTTC. The V gene is TRBV18, the J gene TRBJ2-7, with 10 bases identical to TRBD1. Germline-derived CDR1 and CDR2 are KGHSH and LQKENI. CDR3 length: 16 amino acids. The junction had 13 bases not matched to a gene; V was cut back by 5 bases and J by 6 bases.

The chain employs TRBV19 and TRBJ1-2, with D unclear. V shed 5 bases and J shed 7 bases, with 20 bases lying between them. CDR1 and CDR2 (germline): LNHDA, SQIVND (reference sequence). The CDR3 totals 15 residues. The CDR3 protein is CASSPKGGSIVGYTF. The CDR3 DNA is TGTGCCAGTAGTCCCAAGGGAGGATCCATCGTTGGCTACACCTTC.

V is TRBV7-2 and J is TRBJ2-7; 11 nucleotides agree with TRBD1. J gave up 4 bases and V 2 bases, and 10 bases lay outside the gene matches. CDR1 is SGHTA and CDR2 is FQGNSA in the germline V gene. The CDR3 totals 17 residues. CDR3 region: CASSLKRSGTGGYEQYF. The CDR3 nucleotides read TGTGCCAGCAGCTTAAAACGGTCCGGGACAGGGGGGTACGAGCAGTACTTC. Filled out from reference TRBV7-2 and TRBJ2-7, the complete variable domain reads GAGVSQSPSNKVTEKGKDVELRCDPISGHTALYWYRQSLGQGLEFLIYFQGNSAPDKSGLPSDRFSAERTGGSVSTLTIQRTQQEDSAVYLCASSLKRSGTGGYEQYFGPGTRLTVT.

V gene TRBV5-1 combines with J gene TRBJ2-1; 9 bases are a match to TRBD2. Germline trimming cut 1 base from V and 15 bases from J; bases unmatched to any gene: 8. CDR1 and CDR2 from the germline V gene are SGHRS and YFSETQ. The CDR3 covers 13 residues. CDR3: CASSLPLPGLAFF. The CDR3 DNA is TGCGCCAGCAGCTTGCCGCTCCCGGGACTAGCGTTCTTC.

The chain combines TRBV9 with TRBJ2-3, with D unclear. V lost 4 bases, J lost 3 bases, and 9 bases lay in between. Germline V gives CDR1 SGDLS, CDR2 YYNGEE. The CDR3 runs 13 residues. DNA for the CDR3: TGTGCCAGCAGCCTAGGAAATACAGATACGCAGTATTTT. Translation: CASSLGNTDTQYF.

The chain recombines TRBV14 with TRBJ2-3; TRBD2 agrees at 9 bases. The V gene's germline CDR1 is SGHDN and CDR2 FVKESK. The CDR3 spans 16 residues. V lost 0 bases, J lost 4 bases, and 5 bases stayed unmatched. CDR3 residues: CASSQEVAGVADTQYF. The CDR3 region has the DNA TGTGCCAGCAGCCAAGAAGTAGCGGGAGTCGCAGATACGCAGTATTTT.

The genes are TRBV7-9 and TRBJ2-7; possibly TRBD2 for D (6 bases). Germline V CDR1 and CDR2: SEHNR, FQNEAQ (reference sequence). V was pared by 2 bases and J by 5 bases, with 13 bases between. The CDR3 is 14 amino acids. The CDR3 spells CASSLLDSGDEQYF. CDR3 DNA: TGTGCCAGCAGCTTATTAGACTCGGGAGACGAGCAGTACTTC.

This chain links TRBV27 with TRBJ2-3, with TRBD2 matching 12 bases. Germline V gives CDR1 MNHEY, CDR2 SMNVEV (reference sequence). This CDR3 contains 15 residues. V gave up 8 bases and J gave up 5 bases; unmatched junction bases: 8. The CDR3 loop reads CASGLAGGPLDTQYF. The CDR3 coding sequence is TGTGCCAGCGGGCTAGCGGGAGGGCCCTTAGATACGCAGTATTTT.